A single sample gave rise to the 15 T cell receptor beta chains below, sequenced in a study of blood T cell repertoires in COVID-19 (dated by TCRdb to 2018 to 2021). The library was made by the immunoSEQ multiplex PCR assay. In its TCRdb copy, this immuneACCESS table keeps in-frame sequences only and misses some clones. Where compared with another copy, unresolved V genes explain less than half of these, and the others have no known cause. This sample is represented by roughly 70,000 clones; 77% of them were singletons. Of the sample, about 2.2% is held by the ten largest clones. Sequences were obtained from peripheral blood. The origin of the receptors is a man in his sixties or seventies with COVID-19, enrolled during active disease.

The rearrangement links TRBV6-4 to TRBJ1-2, with a tentative D call TRBD1 (6 bases). The CDR3 loop spans 13 amino acids. Per the germline V gene, CDR1 is MRHNA and CDR2 is SNTAGT. V was trimmed by 6 bases and J by 2 bases, leaving 10 bases between them. In nucleotides, the CDR3 is TGTGCCAGCAGGACAGGCCCAAACTATGGCTACACCTTC. As protein: CASRTGPNYGYTF.

The chain links TRBV24-1 to TRBJ1-5; TRBD1 agrees at 8 bases. Germline V gene data show CDR1 as KGHDR and CDR2 as SFDVKD. Trimming took 5 bases from V and 6 from J; bases not matched to a gene: 8. This CDR3 comprises 15 residues. CDR3 nucleotides: TGTGCCACCAGTGTGTCAGGGGGCGCGGGTCAGCCCCAGCATTTT. This encodes CATSVSGGAGQPQHF.

V usage is TRBV7-9 and J usage is TRBJ2-3, with 9 bases lining up with TRBD2. Germline V CDR1 and CDR2: SEHNR, FQNEAQ (reference sequence). CDR3 length: 15 amino acids. Trimming cost V 2 bases and J 4 bases; bases outside gene matches: 4. The CDR3 here is CASSLLAGVADTQYF. The CDR3 region has the DNA TGTGCCAGCAGCTTATTAGCGGGAGTAGCAGATACGCAGTATTTT.

This clone came up a few times. The genes are TRBV5-4 and TRBJ2-7; TRBD1 aligns across 7 bases. The V segment lost 0 bases and the J segment 0 bases; nucleotides outside the gene matches: 3. Germline loops: CDR1 SGHNT, CDR2 YYREEE (reference sequence). This CDR3 comprises 15 residues. The CDR3 region has the DNA TGTGCCAGCAGCTTGGAAGGACAGGCCTCCTACGAGCAGTACTTC. Protein: CASSLEGQASYEQYF.

CDR3 nucleotides: TGTGCCAGCAGCCGAAATGGGAGGGCAGATACGCAGTATTTT. Translated, it gives CASSRNGRADTQYF. The chain joins TRBV7-9 to TRBJ2-3; 7 bases map to TRBD2. Germline assignment: CDR1 SEHNR and CDR2 FQNEAQ (reference sequence). CDR3 length: 14 amino acids. V lost 5 bases, J lost 4 bases, and 6 bases stayed unmatched.

The rearrangement uses TRBV11-3 and TRBJ2-5, with 8 bases fitting TRBD2. The germline V gene encodes CDR1 SGHNT and CDR2 YENEEA. The ends lost 2 bases at V and 2 bases at J; junction bases unmatched: 7. CDR3 length: 16 residues. The DNA for the CDR3 is TGTGCCAGCAGCTTATCCTTGACTAGCGCGCAAGAGACCCAGTACTTC. This codes for CASSLSLTSAQETQYF. The whole variable domain, remainder taken from reference TRBV11-3 and TRBJ2-5, is EAGVVQSPRYKIIEKKQPVAFWCNPISGHNTLYWYLQNLGQGPELLIRYENEEAVDDSQLPKDRFSAERLKGVDSTLKIQPAELGDSAVYLCASSLSLTSAQETQYFGPGTRLLVL.

This chain joins TRBV19 and TRBJ2-7; D is possibly TRBD1 (6 bases). CDR3 length: 13 residues. V dropped 5 bases and J dropped 5 bases, with 13 bases sitting between them. Per the germline V gene, CDR1 is LNHDA and CDR2 is SQIVND (reference sequence). CDR3 region: CASSVTTGNEQYF. The CDR3 nucleotides are TGTGCCAGTAGTGTCACAACAGGGAACGAGCAGTACTTC.

This clone was recorded a few times. The V call is TRBV3-1 (or the pseudogene TRBV3-2), the J call TRBJ2-2; D possibly corresponds to TRBD2 (6 bases). The CDR3 is made up of 15 amino acids. The ends were cut back, 1 base at V and 3 bases at J, with 9 bases in the middle. Per germline, CDR1 LGHDT and CDR2 YNNKEL (reference sequence). This chain's CDR3 is CASSQAGGYTGELFF. The CDR3 nucleotides read TGTGCCAGCAGCCAAGCCGGGGGTTACACCGGGGAGCTGTTTTTT.

The chain has TRBV9 and TRBJ2-7; no firm D call. Trimming removed 3 bases from V and 3 bases from J, with 10 bases in between. This CDR3 contains 13 residues. Germline CDR1 reads SGDLS; CDR2 reads YYNGEE. CDR3 bases: TGTGCCAGCAGCGGTGGCACTATCTACGAGCAGTACTTC. Translated, it gives CASSGGTIYEQYF.

The chain has TRBV27 and TRBJ2-7; a weak D match, TRBD2 (6 bases). CDR3 length equals 16 residues. Trimming pared 1 base from V and 6 bases from J, leaving 19 bases between. The germline V gene encodes CDR1 MNHEY and CDR2 SMNVEV (reference sequence). CDR3 DNA: TGTGCCAGCAGTTTATTTTTGGGGCGGCAGGGAGGCGAGCAGTACTTC. Amino acids: CASSLFLGRQGGEQYF.

CDR3 nucleotide sequence: TGTGCCTGGAGGAGGGGGCAGGGCACTGAAGCTTTCTTT. This sequence encodes CAWRRGQGTEAFF. The V and J genes are TRBV30 and TRBJ1-1; 7 bases map to TRBD1. The J segment lost 4 bases and the V segment lost 3 bases, leaving 5 bases of the junction unmatched. The CDR3 sequence is 13 residues long. The germline V gene encodes CDR1 GTSNPN and CDR2 SVGIG (reference sequence).

This clone was detected only a few times. This chain uses TRBV19 with TRBJ1-5; 8 positions agree with TRBD1. Looked up from germline, CDR1 is LNHDA and CDR2 is SQIVND (reference sequence). The CDR3 is 12 residues long. The trim removed 9 bases at V and 6 bases at J, leaving 4 bases unmatched. The CDR3: CASSDRVQPQHF. In nucleotides, the CDR3 is TGTGCCAGCTCGGACAGGGTTCAGCCCCAGCATTTT.

This chain links TRBV7-2 with TRBJ1-2, with D possibly being TRBD1 (6 bases). Germline lookup yields CDR1 SGHTA and CDR2 FQGNSA. V was cut by 7 bases and J by 3 bases, with 18 bases left in between. The CDR3 spans 15 residues. The CDR3 spells CASTLSGGYDYGYTF. The CDR3 DNA reads TGTGCCAGCACCCTTAGCGGGGGCTATGACTATGGCTACACCTTC. The full variable domain, completed using reference TRBV7-2 and TRBJ1-2, is GAGVSQSPSNKVTEKGKDVELRCDPISGHTALYWYRQSLGQGLEFLIYFQGNSAPDKSGLPSDRFSAERTGGSVSTLTIQRTQQEDSAVYLCASTLSGGYDYGYTFGSGTRLTVV.

V gene TRBV27 combines with J gene TRBJ2-3; TRBD2 agrees at 9 bases. Germline V gene lookup returns CDR1 MNHEY and CDR2 SMNVEV (reference sequence). The junction had 9 bases not matched to a gene; V was cut back by 5 bases and J by 3 bases. This CDR3 region has 16 residues. CDR3: CASSPVGLAGTDTQYF. The CDR3 DNA sequence: TGTGCCAGCAGTCCGGTGGGACTAGCTGGGACAGATACGCAGTATTTT.

This chain uses TRBV5-8 with TRBJ2-3; 8 bases fit TRBD2. Per the germline V gene, CDR1 is SGHTS and CDR2 is YDEGEE. CDR3 length: 14 residues. Unmatched junction bases numbered 10, after V lost 4 bases and J lost 9 bases. CDR3 residues: CASSRGGLASTQYF. The CDR3 nucleotides are TGTGCCAGCAGCCGGGGAGGACTAGCTTCGACGCAGTATTTT.